The 16 T cell receptor beta chains presented below share a single source sample, sequenced in a study of technical replicates of blood from a handful of donors (dated by TCRdb to 2016 to 2017). Library preparation employed the immunoSEQ multiplex PCR assay. The clones in this table, taken by TCRdb from immuneACCESS, are in-frame only. Not every clone is retained; where verified, under half of the shortfall comes from an unresolved V gene, and the cause of the rest is unknown. The sample yields fewer than 95,000 clones; 85% to 95% were counted once. The biggest ten clones account for about 0.23% of the sample. Material: T cells isolated from PBMCs. The source of these receptors is a human donor in good health.

The gene calls are TRBV7-3 and TRBJ2-3; 10 positions match TRBD2. Germline CDR1 SGHTA, CDR2 FQGTGA. V was clipped by 4 bases and J by 5 bases; unmatched bases: 6. This CDR3 is 15 amino acids long. CDR3 region: CASSYQRGGGDTQYF. CDR3 sequence (DNA): TGTGCCAGCAGCTATCAGCGGGGGGGCGGAGATACGCAGTATTTT.

This chain links TRBV6-5 with TRBJ2-1; a weak D match, TRBD1 (5 bases). The CDR3 loop spans 15 amino acids. Germline CDR1 reads MNHEY; CDR2 reads SVGAGI. V was pared by 3 bases and J by 5 bases, with 14 bases between. The CDR3 loop reads CASSYESGSHNEQFF. The CDR3, as DNA: TGTGCCAGCAGTTATGAGTCAGGGTCCCACAATGAGCAGTTCTTC.

The rearrangement links TRBV7-9 to TRBJ2-3, with a possible D match to TRBD2 (6 bases). The CDR3 length is 15 residues. The germline gives CDR1 SEHNR, CDR2 FQNEAQ (reference sequence). V shed 5 bases and J shed 0 bases, with 12 bases lying between them. CDR3 sequence (DNA): TGTGCCAGCAGCGCCCGCGCGGGGAGCACAGATACGCAGTATTTT. Its protein product is CASSARAGSTDTQYF.

The chain is built from TRBV28 and TRBJ1-6; TRBD1 might be the D (5 bases). The CDR3 is 14 amino acids. Trimming shortened V by 10 bases and J by 0 bases, and 10 bases separated the two germline ends. CDR1 and CDR2 (germline): MDHEN, SYDVKM. The CDR3 sequence is CATLDSSYNSPLHF. In nucleotides, the CDR3 is TGTGCCACCCTTGACAGCTCCTATAATTCACCCCTCCACTTT.

The rearrangement links TRBV19 to TRBJ1-5, with 10 bases aligning to TRBD1. The CDR3 covers 15 residues. Germline V gene lookup returns CDR1 LNHDA and CDR2 SQIVND (reference sequence). Unmatched junction bases numbered 7, after V lost 4 bases and J lost 7 bases. CDR3 loop: CASSSPGQGRQPQHF. CDR3 DNA sequence: TGTGCCAGTAGTAGTCCGGGACAGGGGAGGCAGCCCCAGCATTTT. The whole variable domain, filled in from reference TRBV19 and TRBJ1-5, reads DGGITQSPKYLFRKEGQNVTLSCEQNLNHDAMYWYRQDPGQGLRLIYYSQIVNDFQKGDIAEGYSVSREKKESFPLTVTSAQKNPTAFYLCASSSPGQGRQPQHFGDGTRLSIL.

The DNA of the CDR3 is TGTGCCTGGAGAGGACAGTCTGGTACCGGGGAGCTGTTTTTT. It is translated as CAWRGQSGTGELFF. The chain links TRBV30 to TRBJ2-2; possibly TRBD1 for D (6 bases). Germline-derived CDR1 and CDR2 are GTSNPN and SVGIG (reference sequence). Trimming cost V 3 bases and J 5 bases, with 13 bases left between them. This CDR3 is 14 amino acids long.

The chain joins TRBV11-2 to TRBJ2-1, with 7 nucleotides matching TRBD2. The CDR3 runs 15 residues. V was clipped by 2 bases and J by 1 base; unmatched bases: 2. Per the germline V gene, CDR1 is SGHAT and CDR2 is FQNNGV. The CDR3 spells CASSLRGESYNEQFF. The CDR3, as DNA: TGTGCCAGCAGCTTACGGGGGGAATCCTACAATGAGCAGTTCTTC.

CDR3 bases: TGTGCCAGCAGCTTAGAAGGACAGGACTCTCCCCTCCACTTT. It codes for CASSLEGQDSPLHF. This chain joins TRBV13 and TRBJ1-6, with 7 bases matching TRBD1. V lost 1 base to trimming and J lost 13 bases; unmatched junction nucleotides: 7. The CDR3 is made up of 14 amino acids. Germline V lookup: CDR1 PRHDT, CDR2 FYEKMQ (reference sequence).

This chain connects TRBV7-9 to TRBJ1-6, with D unresolved. Germline V lookup: CDR1 SEHNR, CDR2 FQNEAQ (reference sequence). There are 15 residues in the CDR3. V was pared by 8 bases and J by 0 bases, with 11 bases between. The CDR3 loop is CASYRSSSYNSPLHF. Here the CDR3 DNA reads TGTGCCAGCTATAGGAGTAGCTCCTATAATTCACCCCTCCACTTT.

The chain recombines TRBV19 with TRBJ2-5; 9 bases match TRBD2. CDR1 LNHDA and CDR2 SQIVND come from the germline V gene (reference sequence). CDR3 length equals 14 residues. Germline trimming cut 7 bases from V and 2 bases from J; bases unmatched to any gene: 5. The CDR3 DNA sequence: TGTGCCAGTACCAAGACTAGCGGACAAGAGACCCAGTACTTC. This encodes CASTKTSGQETQYF.

The V gene is TRBV11-3, the J gene TRBJ2-5, with 8 bases that match TRBD2. The CDR3 spans 17 residues. The V and J ends lost 5 bases and 3 bases, in that order; junction bases with no gene match: 14. Germline V gene sequence: CDR1 SGHNT, CDR2 YENEEA. In DNA, the CDR3 is TGTGCCAGCAGCCCCGAGGTGATTAGCGGGGATGAAGAGACCCAGTACTTC. This gives the protein CASSPEVISGDEETQYF.

The chain couples TRBV6-1 to TRBJ2-7, with D unclear. Germline values: CDR1 MNHNS, CDR2 SASEGT. V lost 4 bases to trimming and J lost 0 bases, with 13 bases between them. The CDR3 has 15 residues. This CDR3 reads CASSVYQSSSYEQYF. DNA of the CDR3: TGTGCCAGCAGTGTTTACCAGTCAAGCTCCTACGAGCAGTACTTC.

This rearrangement joins TRBV6-5 to TRBJ1-3, with TRBD1 as a possible D gene (5 bases). The germline V gene encodes CDR1 MNHEY and CDR2 SVGAGI. Trimming stripped 0 bases from V and 2 bases from J, with 5 bases between. This CDR3 is 14 amino acids long. DNA of the CDR3: TGTGCCAGCAGTTACTCAGGGGCTGGAAACACCATATATTTT. Its translation is CASSYSGAGNTIYF.

This chain joins TRBV11-1 and TRBJ2-5, with D perhaps TRBD2 (6 bases). The ends were cut back, 5 bases at V and 0 bases at J, with 16 bases in the middle. Germline CDR1 SGHAT, CDR2 FQDESV (reference sequence). This CDR3 contains 16 residues. The CDR3 region is CASSGGSVGYQETQYF. The CDR3 bases are TGTGCCAGCAGCGGGGGGTCGGTGGGGTACCAAGAGACCCAGTACTTC.

V gene TRBV28 combines with J gene TRBJ1-2; tentatively, D is TRBD1 (5 bases). CDR1 is MDHEN, CDR2 SYDVKM, per germline. CDR3 size: 15 residues. V shed 3 bases and J shed 6 bases, with 17 bases lying between them. DNA for the CDR3: TGTGCCAGCAGTTTGGGGGACTTTCTGGGCGATGGCTACACCTTC. As protein: CASSLGDFLGDGYTF.

The genes are TRBV5-1 and TRBJ2-1, with a possible D match to TRBD2 (6 bases). The CDR3 covers 16 residues. The germline V and J ends were trimmed by 0 bases and 7 bases, with 17 bases remaining between them. The V gene's germline CDR1 is SGHRS and CDR2 YFSETQ. The CDR3 DNA reads as TGCGCCAGCAGCTTGGACTTTCTAGCGAAAGTAAATGAGCAGTTCTTC. It codes for CASSLDFLAKVNEQFF.